In its sample, the clone carrying this T cell receptor (beta chain) was seen many times. This sample is drawn from a study of CD8 T cells in ankylosing spondylitis. MiXCR, applied by TCRdb to the 5' RACE reads, yields one record per CDR3 protein. The data show around 150,000 distinct CDR3 sequences, 7% to 8% seen once. V was trimmed by 0 bases and J by 2 bases, leaving 9 bases between them. This CDR3 comprises 15 residues. The V gene's germline CDR1 is SGHRS and CDR2 YFSETQ. This receptor was identified in a female donor with ankylosing spondylitis or in good health (not recorded which). The rearrangement uses TRBV5-1 and TRBJ1-3, with D possibly matching TRBD1 (5 bases). Sample: blood, either unsorted or a sorted T cell fraction (not recorded which). In DNA form, the CDR3 reads TGCGCCAGCAGCTTGGAAGGGGAGGCTGGAAACACCATATATTTT. It translates to CASSLEGEAGNTIYF.